This T cell receptor beta chain originates from a study of Ad26.COV2.S vaccination and SARS-CoV-2 variants. In the study overall: Recipients of Ad26.COV2.S got it intramuscularly, once or twice 56 days apart. Study-wide points: With respect to non-spike TCR breadth, vaccine and placebo recipients were similar. An underestimation of total T cell responses may have resulted from the TCR breadth and depth analyses. Spike-specific TCR breadth ran higher among vaccine recipients than placebo recipients.

The repertoire was sequenced with immunoSEQ multiplex PCR; TCRdb's copy has only in-frame clones and lacks some. Of about 350,000 clones listed, approximately 86% were seen once; the top ten hold over 8.5%. Treatment noted: roughly 18 received Ad26.COV2.S at low or high dose, single or two shots; roughly five received placebo; per-sample allocation not given. Sampling happened 63 days after the first vaccine or placebo injection. With respect to this clone: Its antigen is still unknown.

The sequence derives from a person aged 18-60 years who received the Ad26.COV2.S COVID-19 vaccine or a placebo. Sequenced here: peripheral blood, sampled in a trial of Ad26.COV2.S vaccine versus placebo.

The CDR3 reads CASSYEGRWGYTF. The CDR3 DNA follows: TGTGCCAGCAGTTACGAGGGGCGATGGGGCTACACCTTC. The rearrangement joins TRBV6-2 or TRBV6-3 to TRBJ1-2; D is perhaps TRBD1 (5 bases). Between the trimmed V and J ends, which lost 2 bases and 8 bases, there was a span of 12 bases. The CDR3 has 13 amino acids. The V gene's germline CDR1 is MNHEY and CDR2 SVGEGT.